A few counts support the clone carrying this T cell receptor beta chain. Source study methods: The assay estimated nucleated cells by amplifying reference gene primers. Produced via immunoSEQ multiplex PCR; TCRdb's table is partial and in-frame only. The DNA was the basis for D and trimming; V, J and clone size are from that table. The sample carries about 170,000 clones, over 80% recorded once. Germline V gene lookup returns CDR1 MGHRA and CDR2 YSYEKL. With 1 base clipped from V and 7 bases from J, the junction kept 7 bases outside the gene matches. The CDR3 spans 16 residues. These data belong to a study of blood T cell repertoires in COVID-19. In the study overall: Spain, Italy and the United States supplied samples that represented acute and convalescent COVID-19. The analysed material was cDNA or gDNA that came from T cells, B-cell-depleted T cells, or PBMCs.

This sequence joins TRBV4-1 and TRBJ1-4, with 9 nucleotides matching TRBD1. The clonotype was recovered from a woman in her sixties or seventies with acute or convalescent COVID-19. The sample taken for sequencing was peripheral blood. CDR3 loop: CASSQATGGIGEKLFF. For the CDR3, the DNA is TGCGCCAGCAGCCAAGCGACAGGGGGGATTGGTGAAAAACTGTTTTTT.